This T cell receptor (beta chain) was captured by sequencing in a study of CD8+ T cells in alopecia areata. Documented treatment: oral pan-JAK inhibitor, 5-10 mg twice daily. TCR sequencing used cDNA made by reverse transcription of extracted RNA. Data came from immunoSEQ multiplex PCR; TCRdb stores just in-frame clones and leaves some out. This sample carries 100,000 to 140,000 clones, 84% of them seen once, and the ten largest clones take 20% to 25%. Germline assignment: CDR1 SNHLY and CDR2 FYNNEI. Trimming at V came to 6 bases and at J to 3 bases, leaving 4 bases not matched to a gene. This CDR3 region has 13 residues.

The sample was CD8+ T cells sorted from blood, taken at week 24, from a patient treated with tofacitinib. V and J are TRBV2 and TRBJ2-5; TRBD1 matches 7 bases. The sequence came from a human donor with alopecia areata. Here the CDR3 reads CASRHGTEETQYF. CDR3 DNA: TGTGCCAGCAGGCATGGGACAGAAGAGACCCAGTACTTC.